These T cell receptor beta chains were read from a single sample in a study of cytomegalovirus exposure and HLA in healthy donors. Profiling relied on immunoSEQ multiplex PCR, and the TCRdb table lists in-frame clones only, not all of them. The sample yields about 110,000 clones, roughly two thirds seen once. Source material: PBMCs. The origin of the receptors is a female donor in good health and CMV-seronegative. Both conserved end residues are part of each CDR3. D genes are given only for firm matches. For some rows the clone size is stated as once, few or many, or as a class when expanded; others skip it.

j_call v_call d_call clone_size cdr3_nt cdr3_aa
TRBJ2-2 TRBV30 - - TGTGCCTGGAATTTCGGGACCGGGGAGCTGTTTTTT CAWNFGTGELFF
TRBJ2-1 TRBV29-1 TRBD2 - TGCAGCGTAAAACTAGCGAGCTCCTACAATGAGCAGTTCTTC CSVKLASSYNEQFF
TRBJ2-7 TRBV5-1 - - TGCGCCAGCAGCGGATACAGGGTAAGCGGCTACGAGCAGTACTTC CASSGYRVSGYEQYF
TRBJ2-6 TRBV6-4 - - TGTGCCAGCAGTGACTCCCACTCTGGGGCCAACGTCCTGACTTTC CASSDSHSGANVLTF
TRBJ2-7 TRBV7-2 TRBD2 - TGTGCCAGCAGCCTAACTAGCGGGGTATCCTACGAGCAGTACTTC CASSLTSGVSYEQYF
TRBJ1-5 TRBV5-5 - - TGTGCCAGCAGCTTGGAGAGTCAGCCCCAGCATTTT CASSLESQPQHF
TRBJ1-1 TRBV18 TRBD1 - TGTGCCAGCTCACCCTACACAGGGGAAAACACTGAAGCTTTCTTT CASSPYTGENTEAFF
TRBJ1-2 TRBV11-3 - - TGTGCCAGCAGCTTAAGTTCAGCTAACTATGGCTACACCTTC CASSLSSANYGYTF
TRBJ2-1 TRBV6-1 - few TGTGCCAGCAGTGAGGCCGACTATCGCAATGAGCAGTTCTTC CASSEADYRNEQFF
TRBJ1-2 TRBV5-1 - - TGCGCCAGCAGCTTTAGCAGTCCCGGCGGCTATGGCTACACCTTC CASSFSSPGGYGYTF
TRBJ2-2 TRBV6-4 - few TGTGCCAGCAGCCGACTCATAGGGGGGGACACCGGGGAGCTGTTTTTT CASSRLIGGDTGELFF
TRBJ1-4 TRBV28 TRBD1 - TGTGCCAGCAGTTATTACAGGGGGCGTGTTAAAAATGAAAAACTGTTTTTT CASSYYRGRVKNEKLFF
TRBJ2-5 TRBV2 - - TGTGCCAGCAGTCCCCCGGGACGGGGAGGAGAGACCCAGTACTTC CASSPPGRGGETQYF
TRBJ2-2 TRBV5-1 - - TGCGCCAGCAGATTTGAGACCGGGGAGCTGTTTTTT CASRFETGELFF
TRBJ2-7 TRBV29-1 TRBD1 - TGCAGCGTACTCCCGGGACAGGACTACGAGCAGTACTTC CSVLPGQDYEQYF
TRBJ2-5 TRBV30 - - TGTGCCTGGGGGGACTCTAGAAAAGAGACCCAGTACTTC CAWGDSRKETQYF
TRBJ2-1 TRBV19 - - TGTGCCAGTAGTCTAATCGAGGGTGGATCGGGTCCCTACTACAATGAGCAGTTCTTC CASSLIEGGSGPYYNEQFF
TRBJ1-1 TRBV7-3 - few TGTGCCAGCAGCTTATCAGGGAACACTGAAGCTTTCTTT CASSLSGNTEAFF
TRBJ1-2 TRBV10-3 - - TGTGCCATCAGTGAGTCGGGGGGCTATGGCTACACCTTC CAISESGGYGYTF
TRBJ2-7 TRBV7-2 TRBD2 - TGTGCCAGCAGCTCGCATCCTCCTAGCGGGAGCGCGCATTCCTACGAGCAGTACTTC CASSSHPPSGSAHSYEQYF
TRBJ2-5 TRBV9 - few TGTGCCAGCAGCGTAAATGCGGGAAACCAAGAGACCCAGTACTTC CASSVNAGNQETQYF
TRBJ2-7 TRBV4-1 - - TGCGCCAGCAGCCAAGAAGGAGGTTCCTACGAGCAGTACTTC CASSQEGGSYEQYF
TRBJ1-1 TRBV11-3 - few TGTGCCAGCAGCCCCAGGAACACTGAAGCTTTCTTT CASSPRNTEAFF
TRBJ1-6 TRBV27 - - TGTGCCAGCACTAGAGGGACTCCGGCCTATAATTCACCCCTCCACTTT CASTRGTPAYNSPLHF
TRBJ2-1 TRBV4-1 TRBD2 many TGCGCCAGCAGCCAAGTGGATATGGGACTAGCGGGAGCGAATGAGCAGTTCTTC CASSQVDMGLAGANEQFF
TRBJ1-2 TRBV4-2 - - TGTGCCAGCAGCCATCAGGATGGCTACACCTTC CASSHQDGYTF
TRBJ2-4 TRBV19 TRBD2 once TGTGCCAGTAGCCCCGGGACTAGCGGTTCCATGGGAAACATTCAGTACTTC CASSPGTSGSMGNIQYF
TRBJ2-6 TRBV5-1 TRBD1 few TGCGCCAGCGGACAGGGAGATGGGGCCAACGTCCTGACTTTC CASGQGDGANVLTF
TRBJ2-7 TRBV21-1 - - TGTGCCAGCAGCAAAGTGGGCGGGAGAGGCTACGAGCAGTACTTC CASSKVGGRGYEQYF
TRBJ2-5 TRBV12-2 - - TGTGCAAGTCGTTACCCACGTCGGGGGAAAGAGACCCAGTACTTC CASRYPRRGKETQYF
TRBJ2-7 TRBV7-8 TRBD1 - TGTGCCAGCAGGGAGGGGACAGGAGCCTACTACGAGCAGTACTTC CASREGTGAYYEQYF
TRBJ2-3 TRBV20-1 - - TGCAGTGCTAGCAGAATGGATACGCAGTATTTT CSASRMDTQYF
TRBJ2-7 TRBV29-1 - - TGCAGCGTCACCCGTCCTACCTCCTACGAGCAGTACTTC CSVTRPTSYEQYF
TRBJ2-1 TRBV7-9 TRBD2 few TGTGCCAGCAGCCCCCCGGGACTAGCGTCAGCCAATGAGCAGTTCTTC CASSPPGLASANEQFF
TRBJ1-4 TRBV28 - - TGTGCCAGCAGTTTATGGGGGGGTTCTGGGGAAAAACTGTTTTTT CASSLWGGSGEKLFF
TRBJ1-1 TRBV19 - - TGTGCCAGTAGTTTTAGGGGGAACACTGAAGCTTTCTTT CASSFRGNTEAFF
TRBJ2-7 TRBV9 TRBD2 - TGTGCCAGCAGCCGGACACTAGCGGGACCTACCTACGAGCAGTACTTC CASSRTLAGPTYEQYF
TRBJ2-7 TRBV4-2 - - TGTGCCAGCAGCCAAGGGACAGCGGAGAGGCCCTACGAGCAGTACTTC CASSQGTAERPYEQYF
TRBJ2-7 TRBV27 - - TGTGCCAGCAGTTTTGGGGGGAACTTGGGGTACGAGCAGTACTTC CASSFGGNLGYEQYF
TRBJ2-7 TRBV5-1 - - TGCGCCAGCAGCTCCGGGCGGGGTGGGGTTGCGCCAAACGAGCAGTACTTC CASSSGRGGVAPNEQYF
TRBJ1-5 TRBV5-8 - - TGTGCCAGCAGCTTCCATGCGGGGAGCAATCAGCCCCAGCATTTT CASSFHAGSNQPQHF
TRBJ2-7 TRBV14 TRBD1 - TGTGCCAGCAGCCAAGTGGACAGGGGGCGGGACGAGCAGTACTTC CASSQVDRGRDEQYF
TRBJ1-6 TRBV10-2 - - TGCGCCAGCAGTGAGTTCCACGCAGGGGTTAATTCACCCCTCCACTTT CASSEFHAGVNSPLHF
TRBJ2-3 TRBV5-4 TRBD2 - TGTGCCAGCAGCCTAGCGGGAGGGGCGGGAGATACGCAGTATTTT CASSLAGGAGDTQYF
TRBJ2-1 TRBV7-2 TRBD2 - TGTGCCAGCAGCTTTCTAGCGGGAGGGCCGGGAAATGAGCAGTTCTTC CASSFLAGGPGNEQFF
TRBJ1-1 TRBV7-2 - - TGTGCCAGCAGTCCAGGACAGCTAACTGAAGCTTTCTTT CASSPGQLTEAFF